The clone carrying this TCR beta chain has ten or more counts. This sample is part of a study of shared clonotypes between healthy human individuals. The CDR3 is 15 amino acids. Germline V gene data show CDR1 as SGHTA and CDR2 as FQGNSA. V gave up 0 bases and J gave up 6 bases; unmatched junction bases: 1. In the authors' methods: Sequence data from immunoSEQ were junction-only and lacked quality scores; consequently, filtering differed. Generated by immunoSEQ multiplex PCR, the TCRdb table keeps only in-frame clones and is missing some. The V and J calls and clone size come from that table; D and trimming were worked out from the DNA. The sample contains some 500,000 clones, roughly four fifths of which appear only once.

This chain links TRBV7-2 with TRBJ2-1, with 11 nucleotides matching TRBD2. Specimen: PBMCs. This receptor was obtained from a woman in her forties in good health. Some clones in this sample may be carry-over from other donors' samples. The CDR3 protein is CASSLASGRVNEQFF. CDR3 sequence (DNA): TGTGCCAGCAGCTTAGCTAGCGGGAGGGTCAATGAGCAGTTCTTC.